This T cell receptor beta chain was recorded in a study of OX40 agonist ivuxolimab in advanced cancers. Study-wide background: Dose-escalation subjects each had hepatocellular carcinoma, melanoma, renal cell or head and neck cancer.

Regarding this clone: Its antigen is not identified.

This CDR3 spans 13 amino acids. V was cut by 5 bases and J by 5 bases, with 13 bases left in between. Looked up from germline, CDR1 is MDHEN and CDR2 is SYDVKM. Sequencing used immunoSEQ multiplex PCR; TCRdb keeps in-frame clones, though not all of them. The table lists 85,000 to 95,000 clones, 91% of them singletons. General study findings and limits: Several nonresponders also turned out to have low normalized T-cell clonal expansion.

The clonotype originates from an adult with an advanced solid tumor such as melanoma, head and neck, liver or kidney cancer. This specimen consisted of CD4+ or CD8+ T cells sorted from blood, obtained in a trial of the OX40 agonist ivuxolimab. The gene calls are TRBV28 and TRBJ2-7; D may be TRBD1 (6 bases). The CDR3 reads CASSDAQGNEQYF. CDR3 nucleotides: TGTGCCAGCAGTGATGCACAGGGTAACGAGCAGTACTTC.